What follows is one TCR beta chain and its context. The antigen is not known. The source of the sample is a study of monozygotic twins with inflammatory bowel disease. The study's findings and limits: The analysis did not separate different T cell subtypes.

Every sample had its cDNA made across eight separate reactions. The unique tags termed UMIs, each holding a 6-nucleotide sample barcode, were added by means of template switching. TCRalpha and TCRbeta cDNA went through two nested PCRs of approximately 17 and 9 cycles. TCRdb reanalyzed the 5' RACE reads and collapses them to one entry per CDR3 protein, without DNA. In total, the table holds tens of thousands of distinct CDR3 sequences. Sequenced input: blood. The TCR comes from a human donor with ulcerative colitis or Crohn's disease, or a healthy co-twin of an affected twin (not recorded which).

The CDR3 region is CASSYSISGQGGGYTF. The rearrangement links TRBV6-5 to TRBJ1-2; TCRdb indicates TRBD1, and absent DNA this call remains unverified. Germline V gene sequence: CDR1 MNHEY, CDR2 SVGAGI. This CDR3 comprises 16 residues.